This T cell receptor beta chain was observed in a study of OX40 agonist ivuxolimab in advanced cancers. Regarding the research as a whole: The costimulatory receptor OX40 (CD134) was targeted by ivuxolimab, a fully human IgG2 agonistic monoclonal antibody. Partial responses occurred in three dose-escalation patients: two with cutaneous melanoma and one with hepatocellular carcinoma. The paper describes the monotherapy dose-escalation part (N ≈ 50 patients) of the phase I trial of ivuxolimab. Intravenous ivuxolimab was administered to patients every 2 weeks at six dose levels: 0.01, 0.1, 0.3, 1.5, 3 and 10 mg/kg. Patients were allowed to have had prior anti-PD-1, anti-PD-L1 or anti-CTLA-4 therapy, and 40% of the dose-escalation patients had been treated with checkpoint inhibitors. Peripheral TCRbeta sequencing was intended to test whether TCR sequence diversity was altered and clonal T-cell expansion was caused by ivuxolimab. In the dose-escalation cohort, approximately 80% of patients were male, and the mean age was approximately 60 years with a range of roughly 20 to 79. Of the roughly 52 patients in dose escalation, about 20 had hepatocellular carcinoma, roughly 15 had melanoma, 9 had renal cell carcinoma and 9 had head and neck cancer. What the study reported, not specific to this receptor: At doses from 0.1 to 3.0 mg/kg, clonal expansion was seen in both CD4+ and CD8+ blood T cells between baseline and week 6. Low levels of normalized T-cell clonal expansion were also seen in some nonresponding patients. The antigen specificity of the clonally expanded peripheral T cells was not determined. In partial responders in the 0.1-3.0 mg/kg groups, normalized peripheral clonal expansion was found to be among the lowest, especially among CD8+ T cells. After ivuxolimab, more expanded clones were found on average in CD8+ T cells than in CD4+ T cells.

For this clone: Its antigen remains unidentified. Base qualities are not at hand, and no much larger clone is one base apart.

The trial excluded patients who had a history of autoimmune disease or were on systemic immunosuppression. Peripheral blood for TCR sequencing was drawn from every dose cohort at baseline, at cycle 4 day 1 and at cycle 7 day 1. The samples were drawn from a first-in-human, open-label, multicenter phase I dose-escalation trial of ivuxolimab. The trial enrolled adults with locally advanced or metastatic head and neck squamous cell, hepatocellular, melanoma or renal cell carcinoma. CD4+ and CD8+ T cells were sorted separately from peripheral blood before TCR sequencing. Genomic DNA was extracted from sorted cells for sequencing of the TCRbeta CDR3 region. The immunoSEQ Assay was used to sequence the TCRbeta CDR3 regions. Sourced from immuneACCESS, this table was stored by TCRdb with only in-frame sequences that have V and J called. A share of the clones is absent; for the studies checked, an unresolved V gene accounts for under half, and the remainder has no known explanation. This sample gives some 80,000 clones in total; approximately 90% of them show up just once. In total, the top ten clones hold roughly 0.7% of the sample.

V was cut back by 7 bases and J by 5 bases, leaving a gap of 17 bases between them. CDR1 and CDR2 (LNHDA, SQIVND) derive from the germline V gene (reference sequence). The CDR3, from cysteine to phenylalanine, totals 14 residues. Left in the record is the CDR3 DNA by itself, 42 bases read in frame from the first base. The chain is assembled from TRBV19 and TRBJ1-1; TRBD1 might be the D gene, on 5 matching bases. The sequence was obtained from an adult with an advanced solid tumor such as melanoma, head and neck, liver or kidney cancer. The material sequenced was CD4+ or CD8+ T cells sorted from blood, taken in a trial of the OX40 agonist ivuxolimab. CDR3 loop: CASKKGPGETEAFF. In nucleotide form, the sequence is TGTGCCAGTAAGAAGGGGCCAGGAGAGACTGAAGCTTTCTTT.